These 11 T cell receptor beta chains share one sample of origin, sequenced in a study of cytomegalovirus exposure and HLA in healthy donors. The PCR was carried out with 60 Vbeta primers and 13 Jbeta primers. Libraries were prepared by immunoSEQ multiplex PCR; TCRdb keeps only in-frame clonotypes and omits some of them. The table records around 270,000 clones, approximately 80% of them present only once. Source material: PBMCs. All receptors derive from a girl aged 2-9 years in good health and CMV-seronegative.

The CDR3 protein is CASNPTGDLYNEQFF. The CDR3 DNA is TGTGCCAGTAATCCGACAGGGGACCTATACAATGAGCAGTTCTTC. The chain joins TRBV19 to TRBJ2-1, with 8 nucleotides matching TRBD1. V was pared by 7 bases and J by 4 bases, with 9 bases of the junction left unmatched. This CDR3 comprises 15 residues. CDR1 is LNHDA and CDR2 is SQIVND in the germline V gene (reference sequence).

The rearrangement links TRBV6-1 to TRBJ1-1, with D maybe TRBD1 (6 bases). This CDR3 comprises 11 residues. The germline CDR1 and CDR2 sequences are MNHNS and SASEGT. Trimming removed 2 bases from V and 11 bases from J, with 9 bases in between. CDR3 sequence reads: CASSERGHAFF. In DNA form, the CDR3 reads TGTGCCAGCAGTGAACGGGGACACGCTTTCTTT.

A few counts support this clone. This rearrangement joins TRBV5-1 to TRBJ2-5, with 9 positions matching TRBD1. V trimming: 2 bases; J trimming: 5 bases; junction bases outside the gene matches: 10. This CDR3 contains 16 residues. CDR1 is SGHRS, CDR2 YFSETQ, per germline. Here the CDR3 reads CASSFMPGQGGETQYF. CDR3 bases: TGCGCCAGCAGCTTCATGCCGGGACAGGGAGGGGAGACCCAGTACTTC. The variable domain in full, with the rest retrieved from reference TRBV5-1 and TRBJ2-5, is KAGVTQTPRYLIKTRGQQVTLSCSPISGHRSVSWYQQTPGQGLQFLFEYFSETQRNKGNFPGRFSGRQFSNSRSEMNVSTLELGDSALYLCASSFMPGQGGETQYFGPGTRLLVL.

In nucleotides, the CDR3 is TGTGCCAGCAGCTTAGGAGTCGCGGGGCCCTACAATGAGCAGTTCTTC. As protein: CASSLGVAGPYNEQFF. This rearrangement joins TRBV7-8 to TRBJ2-1; D might be TRBD2 (6 bases). Germline V gives CDR1 SGHVS, CDR2 FQNEAQ. The CDR3 sequence is 16 residues long. V lost 1 base, J lost 2 bases, and 12 bases lay in between. Complete variable domain (other parts from reference TRBV7-8 and TRBJ2-1): GAGVSQSPRYKVAKRGQDVALRCDPISGHVSLFWYQQALGQGPEFLTYFQNEAQLDKSGLPSDRFFAERPEGSVSTLKIQRTQQEDSAVYLCASSLGVAGPYNEQFFGPGTRLTVL.

In the case of this clone: An end of the junction does not agree with germline; a read error may underlie this. V usage is TRBV5-1 and J usage is TRBJ1-1, with D possibly being TRBD1 (5 bases). Germline CDR1 reads SGHRS; CDR2 reads YFSETQ. This CDR3 comprises 13 residues. Here the CDR3 DNA reads TGCGCCAGCAGCTTGGCAGGGAACGCTGAAGCTTTCTTT. Protein: CASSLAGNAEAFF.

This rearrangement joins TRBV20-1 to TRBJ1-5; possibly TRBD1 for D (5 bases). This CDR3 contains 11 residues. Germline CDR1 is DFQATT and CDR2 is SNEGSKA (reference sequence). With 5 bases removed from V and 11 bases from J, the gap between germline ends came to 13 bases. This CDR3 is CSAHGGLAQHF. The CDR3 DNA reads TGCAGTGCTCACGGGGGGTTAGCCCAGCATTTT.

The V call is TRBV28, the J call TRBJ1-5; D not certain. With 8 bases removed from V and 8 bases from J, the gap between germline ends came to 13 bases. The CDR3 has 12 residues. Germline-derived CDR1 and CDR2 are MDHEN and SYDVKM. The CDR3 DNA reads as TGTGCCAGCGTAACCCACTTTGAGCCCCAGCATTTT. This gives the protein CASVTHFEPQHF.

This clone was observed once. The J gene is TRBJ2-1, the V gene TRBV27; the match to TRBD2 covers 7 bases. Germline V gives CDR1 MNHEY, CDR2 SMNVEV (reference sequence). The CDR3 consists of 15 residues. V dropped 5 bases and J dropped 1; count of bases not matched to a gene: 5. This CDR3 is CASSLGTTSYNEQFF. CDR3 sequence (DNA): TGTGCCAGCAGTCTCGGGACTACGTCCTACAATGAGCAGTTCTTC.

About this clone itself: One end of the junction varies from germline; a read error may be responsible. The chain joins TRBV5-4 to TRBJ1-6, with D perhaps matching TRBD1 (6 bases). This CDR3 has 15 amino acids. The germline V gene has CDR1 SGHNT and CDR2 YYREEE (reference sequence). In DNA form, the CDR3 reads TGTGCCAGCAGCCCCTTACAGGGTTTGCAGTCACCCCCCCACTTT. Protein sequence: CASSPLQGLQSPPHF.

As regards this clone: One end of the junction does not line up with germline, which may come from a read error. The CDR3 loop reads CASSLRTREVVNEQFF. CDR3 coding DNA: TGTGCCAGCAGCTTAAGGACGCGGGAAGTGGTCAATGAGCAATTCTTC. The V and J genes are TRBV11-2 and TRBJ2-1, with D possibly matching TRBD2 (6 bases). Germline V gene lookup returns CDR1 SGHAT and CDR2 FQNNGV. CDR3 length: 16 residues.

The CDR3 loop reads CASRNRGPTDTQYF. In DNA form, the CDR3 reads TGTGCCAGCAGAAACAGGGGGCCGACAGATACGCAGTATTTT. The chain carries TRBV7-9 and TRBJ2-3; 9 positions agree with TRBD1. There are 14 residues in the CDR3. With 6 bases clipped from V and 3 bases from J, the junction kept 4 bases outside the gene matches. Germline CDR1 SEHNR, CDR2 FQNEAQ (reference sequence).